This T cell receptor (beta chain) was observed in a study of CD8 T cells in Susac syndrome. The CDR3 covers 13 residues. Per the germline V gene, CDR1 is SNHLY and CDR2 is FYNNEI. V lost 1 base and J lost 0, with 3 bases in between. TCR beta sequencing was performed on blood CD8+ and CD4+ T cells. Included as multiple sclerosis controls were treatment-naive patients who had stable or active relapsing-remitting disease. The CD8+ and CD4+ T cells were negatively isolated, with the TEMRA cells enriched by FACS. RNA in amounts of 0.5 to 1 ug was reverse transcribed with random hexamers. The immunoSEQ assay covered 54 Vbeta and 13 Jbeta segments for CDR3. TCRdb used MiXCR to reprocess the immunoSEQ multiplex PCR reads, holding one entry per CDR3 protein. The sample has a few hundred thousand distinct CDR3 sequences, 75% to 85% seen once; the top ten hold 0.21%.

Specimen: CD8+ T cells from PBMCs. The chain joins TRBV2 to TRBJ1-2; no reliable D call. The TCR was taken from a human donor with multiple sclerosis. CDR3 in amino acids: CASSEEANYGYTF. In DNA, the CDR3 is TGTGCCAGCAGTGAAGAGGCTAACTATGGCTACACCTTC.